These 8 T cell receptor beta chains came from one sample sequenced in a study of regulatory and conventional T cells in RAG deficiency. Assay: immunoSEQ multiplex PCR; the TCRdb copy retains only in-frame clones and omits some. Seen here are around 31,000 clones, 85% to 90% observed once, and the top ten hold about 5%. This sample also appeared in a second study, on regulatory T cells. This second report adds: The primer mix had 52 TRBV and 13 TRBJ primers.

Source material: CD8+ T cells sorted from blood. The receptors were sampled from a human donor in good health.

The rearrangement links TRBV7-6 to TRBJ1-1; D uncertain. CDR3 length: 12 residues. Trimming pared 5 bases from V and 6 bases from J, leaving 10 bases between. Germline V gene sequence: CDR1 SGHVS, CDR2 FNYEAQ. The CDR3 DNA is TGTGCCAGCAGCCCCCTAACGGCTGAAGCTTTCTTT. This sequence encodes CASSPLTAEAFF.

V and J are TRBV5-1 and TRBJ2-3, with 9 bases matching TRBD1. With V trimmed by 0 bases and J by 1 base, 0 bases remained unmatched. The germline V gene encodes CDR1 SGHRS and CDR2 YFSETQ. This CDR3 spans 15 amino acids. The CDR3 nucleotides read TGCGCCAGCAGCTTGGGGACAGGGGGCACAGATACGCAGTATTTT. Its protein is CASSLGTGGTDTQYF.

The chain recombines TRBV11-2 with TRBJ1-1; D call uncertain. Germline-derived CDR1 and CDR2 are SGHAT and FQNNGV. Between the trimmed V and J ends, which lost 0 bases and 8 bases, there was a span of 7 bases. The CDR3 runs to 12 residues. The CDR3 region is CASSLERPEAFF. DNA of the CDR3: TGTGCCAGCAGCTTAGAACGGCCCGAAGCTTTCTTT.

The rearrangement links TRBV29-1 to TRBJ2-1; 10 positions agree with TRBD2. V dropped 7 bases and J dropped 5; count of bases not matched to a gene: 5. This CDR3 comprises 13 residues. Per the germline V gene, CDR1 is SQVTM and CDR2 is ANQGSEA. The CDR3 nucleotides are TGCAGCGGAGCCCTAGCGGGAGACAATGAGCAGTTCTTC. Its translation: CSGALAGDNEQFF.

This clone ranks as medium-sized. This chain joins TRBV19 and TRBJ1-2; tentative D call: TRBD1 (6 bases). V was pared by 6 bases and J by 7 bases, with 18 bases between. CDR1 is LNHDA and CDR2 is SQIVND in the germline V gene (reference sequence). The CDR3 consists of 14 residues. CDR3 in DNA: TGTGCCAGTAGGGCGGGGGCCCTGCGAGGTGGCTACACCTTC. Translated, it gives CASRAGALRGGYTF.

CDR3 sequence (DNA): TGTGCCACCAGCACAGGACAGGGGGCCTACGAGCAGTACTTC. Translated: CATSTGQGAYEQYF. The rearrangement links TRBV15 to TRBJ2-7, with 10 bases that match TRBD1. The junction had 2 bases not matched to a gene; V was cut back by 4 bases and J by 2 bases. From germline, CDR1 is LNHNV and CDR2 YYDKDF (reference sequence). This CDR3 contains 14 residues.

This clone was detected once. The chain uses TRBV14 and TRBJ2-3; no firm D call. This CDR3 has 12 amino acids. V dropped 0 bases and J dropped 7 bases, with 5 bases sitting between them. Germline assignment: CDR1 SGHDN and CDR2 FVKESK. The CDR3 sequence: CASSQERNTQYF. The CDR3 DNA reads as TGTGCCAGCAGCCAAGAGCGAAATACGCAGTATTTT.

CDR3 sequence reads: CASSLAELYYEQYF. The CDR3 nucleotides are TGTGCCAGCAGCTTGGCAGAATTATACTACGAGCAGTACTTC. The V and J genes are TRBV5-6 and TRBJ2-7; D call uncertain. The CDR3 extends over 14 amino acids. The germline V gene encodes CDR1 SGHDT and CDR2 YYEEEE. V lost 0 bases to trimming and J lost 3 bases, with 10 bases between them.